Described below is a single T cell receptor (beta chain) sequence and its context. Time point indicated: baseline, week 1 (first vaccination visit). Treatment here: pre-vaccination baseline after standard-of-care therapy. TCRdb's table, derived via immunoSEQ multiplex PCR, lists solely in-frame clones and lacks some. The sample holds tens of thousands of clones, 91% seen once. This entry comes from a study of a mutant IDH1 vaccine in newly diagnosed glioma. Germline CDR1 MDHEN, CDR2 SYDVKM. The CDR3 is made up of 14 amino acids. Trimming removed 5 bases at V and 0 bases at J, with 10 bases between. The receptor comes from a man aged 45-65 years with glioma. This chain uses TRBV28 with TRBJ1-1; D is perhaps TRBD1 (6 bases). This specimen was PBMCs, taken from a glioma patient treated with radiotherapy, temozolomide or both. DNA for the CDR3: TGTGCCAGCAGTGGACAGAGCTTGAACACTGAAGCTTTCTTT. It translates to CASSGQSLNTEAFF. Complete variable domain (other parts from reference TRBV28 and TRBJ1-1): DVKVTQSSRYLVKRTGEKVFLECVQDMDHENMFWYRQDPGLGLRLIYFSYDVKMKEKGDIPEGYSVSREKKERFSLILESASTNQTSMYLCASSGQSLNTEAFFGQGTRLTVV.